This T cell receptor beta chain stems from a study of T-cell reconstitution after alpha-beta-depleted transplantation in children. Unique molecular identifiers featured in how the TCRbeta library was prepared. TCRdb analysed the PCR reads with MiXCR anew, one entry per CDR3 protein. The data hold some 520,000 distinct CDR3 sequences, with 30% to 35% observed a single time. Source: PBMCs from the stem cell graft donor, taken from the stem cell graft. This clonotype was obtained from a human donor who donated a stem cell graft to a child with aplastic anemia.

This CDR3 is CASSLDGSGGGETQYF. CDR3 coding DNA: TGCGCCAGCAGCTTGGATGGTTCCGGGGGCGGTGAGACCCAGTACTTC. The chain is built from TRBV5-1 and TRBJ2-5; either TRBD1 or TRBD2 may fit D (6 bases each). The CDR3 length is 16 residues. V was pared by 0 bases and J by 5 bases, with 17 bases between. Germline values: CDR1 SGHRS, CDR2 YFSETQ. Full variable domain (outside the CDR3, taken from reference TRBV5-1 and TRBJ2-5): KAGVTQTPRYLIKTRGQQVTLSCSPISGHRSVSWYQQTPGQGLQFLFEYFSETQRNKGNFPGRFSGRQFSNSRSEMNVSTLELGDSALYLCASSLDGSGGGETQYFGPGTRLLVL.